The T cell receptor (beta chain) described here comes from a study of T cell responses to AZD1222 COVID-19 vaccine. As regards this clone: Its specificity is unknown.

Regarding the study as a whole: Reportedly, nearly half the spike-specific TCRs target unmutated variant regions. The study found vaccine-associated CD4 TCRs spanning spike, dominant at 160-218 and 743-854.

CDR3 length: 15 amino acids. J lost 7 bases, V lost 2 bases, and 7 bases had no gene match. From germline, CDR1 is SGHTA and CDR2 FQGNSA. Libraries were prepared by immunoSEQ multiplex PCR; TCRdb keeps only in-frame clonotypes and omits some of them. The sample has 75,000 to 80,000 clones, around three quarters seen once. This clonotype was sampled from an adult who received the MenACWY meningococcal vaccine as a control. The sequenced sample was peripheral blood, obtained 28 days after the second dose of the MenACWY control vaccine. This rearrangement joins TRBV7-2 to TRBJ2-1; 8 bases agree with TRBD2. CDR3 sequence reads: CASSLQGGGRNEQFF. The CDR3 nucleotides are TGTGCCAGCAGCTTACAGGGCGGGGGGCGAAATGAGCAGTTCTTC.